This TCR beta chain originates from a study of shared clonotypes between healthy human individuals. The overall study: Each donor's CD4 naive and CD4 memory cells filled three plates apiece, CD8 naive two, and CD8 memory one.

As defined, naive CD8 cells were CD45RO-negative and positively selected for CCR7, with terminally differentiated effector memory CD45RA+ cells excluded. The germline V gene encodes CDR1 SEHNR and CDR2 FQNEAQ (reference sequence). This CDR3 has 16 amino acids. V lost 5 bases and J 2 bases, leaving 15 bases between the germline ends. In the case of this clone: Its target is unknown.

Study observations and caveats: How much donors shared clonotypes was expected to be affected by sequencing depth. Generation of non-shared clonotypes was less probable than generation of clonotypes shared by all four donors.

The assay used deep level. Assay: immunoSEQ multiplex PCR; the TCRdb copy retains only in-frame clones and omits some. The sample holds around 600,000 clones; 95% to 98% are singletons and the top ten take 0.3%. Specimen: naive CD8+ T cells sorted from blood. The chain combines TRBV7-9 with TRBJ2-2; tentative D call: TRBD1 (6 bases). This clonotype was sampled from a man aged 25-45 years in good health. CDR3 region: CASSPPDSPNTGELFF. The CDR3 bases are TGTGCCAGCAGCCCACCGGACAGCCCCAACACCGGGGAGCTGTTTTTT.